Presented here are 4 T cell receptor beta chains from one specimen sequenced in a study of blood T cell repertoires in COVID-19. The assay was immunoSEQ multiplex PCR, and TCRdb's table has in-frame clones only and misses some. There are around 140,000 clones in the sample; roughly 90% occur only once, and 18% lies in the top ten. Input material: peripheral blood. The origin of the receptors is a man aged 50-59 years with active or convalescent COVID-19.

The chain uses TRBV4-1 and TRBJ1-1, with D maybe TRBD1 (5 bases). From germline, CDR1 is MGHRA and CDR2 YSYEKL. The CDR3 contains 18 residues. With 0 bases removed from V and 0 bases from J, the gap between germline ends came to 17 bases. The CDR3 nucleotides are TGCGCCAGCAGCCAAGATTTTTCGGGGGGGTTGGTGAACACTGAAGCTTTCTTT. Its protein is CASSQDFSGGLVNTEAFF.

The chain combines TRBV14 with TRBJ2-1, with D unclear. Trimming stripped 0 bases from V and 12 bases from J, with 12 bases between. The CDR3 length is 13 residues. CDR1 is SGHDN and CDR2 is FVKESK in the germline V gene. The CDR3 here is CASSQDLRFGQFF. The CDR3 DNA follows: TGTGCCAGCAGCCAAGATCTGAGGTTTGGGCAGTTCTTC.

V gene TRBV19 combines with J gene TRBJ2-5, with a possible D match to TRBD2 (6 bases). CDR1 is LNHDA and CDR2 is SQIVND in the germline V gene (reference sequence). V was clipped by 3 bases and J by 5 bases, with 13 bases between them. The CDR3 sequence is 14 residues long. The CDR3 coding sequence is TGTGCCAGTAGTATTCACGGGAGAACGGAGACCCAGTACTTC. Its translation: CASSIHGRTETQYF.

The chain combines TRBV3-1 (or the pseudogene TRBV3-2) with TRBJ2-1; TRBD1 might be the D (6 bases). The CDR3 runs to 11 residues. The V end was cut by 6 bases, the J end by 9 bases, with 9 bases between. CDR1 is LGHDT and CDR2 is YNNKEL in the germline V gene (reference sequence). CDR3: CASRFRGEQFF. The DNA of the CDR3 is TGTGCCAGCAGGTTCAGGGGTGAGCAGTTCTTC.